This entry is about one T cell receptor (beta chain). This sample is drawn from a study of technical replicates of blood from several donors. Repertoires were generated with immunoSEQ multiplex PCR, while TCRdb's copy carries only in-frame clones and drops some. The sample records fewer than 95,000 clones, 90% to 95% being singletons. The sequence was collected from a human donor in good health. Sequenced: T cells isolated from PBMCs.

CDR3 nucleotides: TGTGCCAGCAGCGTAGCGAAAACTGGGGAGGGTAACGGCACTGAAGCTTTCTTT. Its translation: CASSVAKTGEGNGTEAFF. This chain joins TRBV21-1 and TRBJ1-1. TRBV21-1 corresponds to a pseudogene. The CDR3 runs to 18 residues.